A selection of T cell receptor beta chains follows, all from one sample in a study of OX40 agonist ivuxolimab in advanced cancers. The repertoire was sequenced with immunoSEQ multiplex PCR; TCRdb's copy has only in-frame clones and lacks some. The sample lists roughly 20,000 clones; 70% to 90% were seen once. Sequences were derived from CD4+ or CD8+ T cells sorted from blood, sampled in a trial of the OX40 agonist ivuxolimab. Receptor source: an adult with an advanced solid tumor such as melanoma, head and neck, liver or kidney cancer. CDR3s include the opening cysteine and the closing phenylalanine or tryptophan. D genes are given only for firm matches. The size of a clone is reported for some rows only, either as once, few or many, or as a class for expanded clones.

D gene: -
clone size: -
V gene: TRBV5-1
CDR3 length: 9
J gene: TRBJ1-5
CDR3 DNA: TGCGCCAGCAGCTTGCCCCAGCATTTT
CDR3 protein: CASSLPQHF

D gene: -
clone size: few
V gene: TRBV19
CDR3 length: 16
J gene: TRBJ2-5
CDR3 DNA: TGTGCCAGTAGTATGGGGAGAACCCATTTGACCGAGACCCAGTACTTC
CDR3 protein: CASSMGRTHLTETQYF

D gene: -
clone size: -
V gene: TRBV7-9
CDR3 length: 12
J gene: TRBJ2-1
CDR3 DNA: TGTGCCAGCAGCTTCGGTAAGGATGAGCAGTTCTTC
CDR3 protein: CASSFGKDEQFF

D gene: -
clone size: -
V gene: TRBV7-9
CDR3 length: 14
J gene: TRBJ2-2
CDR3 DNA: TGTGCCAGCAGCTTAGCGATCGGGACCGGGGAGCTGTTTTTT
CDR3 protein: CASSLAIGTGELFF

D gene: -
clone size: -
V gene: TRBV13
CDR3 length: 11
J gene: TRBJ2-5
CDR3 DNA: TGTGCCAGCAGCTTAGGAGGGACCCAGTACTTC
CDR3 protein: CASSLGGTQYF

D gene: TRBD1
clone size: -
V gene: TRBV7-9
CDR3 length: 15
J gene: TRBJ1-6
CDR3 DNA: TGTGCCAGCAGCTTAACAGGGGTAGGTAATTCACCCCTCCACTTT
CDR3 protein: CASSLTGVGNSPLHF

D gene: -
clone size: -
V gene: TRBV6-1
CDR3 length: 15
J gene: TRBJ2-3
CDR3 DNA: TGTGCCAGCAGTCCCGGGACAACGAGCACAGATACGCAGTATTTT
CDR3 protein: CASSPGTTSTDTQYF

D gene: TRBD2
clone size: -
V gene: TRBV2
CDR3 length: 20
J gene: TRBJ2-5
CDR3 DNA: TGTGCCAGCAGTGAAGCCGGACTAGCGGGGGGGCCATTCTTTCTAGAGACCCAGTACTTC
CDR3 protein: CASSEAGLAGGPFFLETQYF

D gene: -
clone size: -
V gene: TRBV4-3
CDR3 length: 15
J gene: TRBJ1-4
CDR3 DNA: TGCGCCAGCAGCCAAGATGGGCAGGGACGGGAAAAACTGTTTTTT
CDR3 protein: CASSQDGQGREKLFF

D gene: TRBD2
clone size: -
V gene: TRBV4-2
CDR3 length: 17
J gene: TRBJ2-1
CDR3 DNA: TGTGCCAGCAGCCAAGATTCGACTAGCGGGGGGTCCAATGAGCAGTTCTTC
CDR3 protein: CASSQDSTSGGSNEQFF

D gene: -
clone size: few
V gene: TRBV15
CDR3 length: 15
J gene: TRBJ1-5
CDR3 DNA: TGTGCCACCAGCCGGGGCCCCGATAGCAATCAGCCCCAGCATTTT
CDR3 protein: CATSRGPDSNQPQHF

D gene: -
clone size: -
V gene: TRBV5-6
CDR3 length: 14
J gene: TRBJ2-1
CDR3 DNA: TGTGCCAGCAGCTTCCCGGCGAGGGTGGATGAGCAGTTCTTC
CDR3 protein: CASSFPARVDEQFF

D gene: -
clone size: -
V gene: TRBV19
CDR3 length: 16
J gene: TRBJ1-1
CDR3 DNA: TGTGCCAGTAGTAGCCCTACGGGCTACATGAACACTGAAGCTTTCTTT
CDR3 protein: CASSSPTGYMNTEAFF

D gene: -
clone size: -
V gene: TRBV14
CDR3 length: 16
J gene: TRBJ2-7
CDR3 DNA: TGTGCCAGCAGCCATGTTGGGGGCCCCCCTACCTACGAGCAGTACTTC
CDR3 protein: CASSHVGGPPTYEQYF

D gene: -
clone size: -
V gene: TRBV11-3
CDR3 length: 13
J gene: TRBJ2-3
CDR3 DNA: TGTGCCAGCAGTAAGGGGAGCACAGATACGCAGTATTTT
CDR3 protein: CASSKGSTDTQYF

D gene: -
clone size: -
V gene: TRBV7-6
CDR3 length: 13
J gene: TRBJ1-6
CDR3 DNA: TGTGCCAGCACTAGCTCCTATAATTCACCCCTCCACTTT
CDR3 protein: CASTSSYNSPLHF

D gene: -
clone size: -
V gene: TRBV6-1
CDR3 length: 13
J gene: TRBJ1-1
CDR3 DNA: TGTGCCAGCAGTGAACGAGGGTTTTACAGGTGGATCTTT
CDR3 protein: CASSERGFYRWIF

D gene: -
clone size: -
V gene: TRBV4-3
CDR3 length: 15
J gene: TRBJ2-5
CDR3 DNA: TGCGCCAGCAGCCAAGATGGCGGGGTACAAGAGACCCAGTACTTC
CDR3 protein: CASSQDGGVQETQYF

D gene: -
clone size: -
V gene: TRBV5-8
CDR3 length: 13
J gene: TRBJ2-7
CDR3 DNA: TGTGCCAGCAGCTCAGGGTTCTCCTACGAGCAGTACTTC
CDR3 protein: CASSSGFSYEQYF

D gene: -
clone size: -
V gene: TRBV6-1
CDR3 length: 15
J gene: TRBJ1-2
CDR3 DNA: TGTGCCAGCAGTGAAGAGGACGGGGGTTCAAGCGGCTACACCTTC
CDR3 protein: CASSEEDGGSSGYTF

D gene: TRBD2
clone size: -
V gene: TRBV7-3
CDR3 length: 15
J gene: TRBJ2-5
CDR3 DNA: TGTGCCAGCAGCTCTGGCGGGGGGCCCCAAGAGACCCAGTACTTC
CDR3 protein: CASSSGGGPQETQYF

D gene: -
clone size: -
V gene: TRBV2
CDR3 length: 14
J gene: TRBJ2-1
CDR3 DNA: TGTGCCAGCAGTGATGAACATCCAGGGAATGAGCAGTTCTTC
CDR3 protein: CASSDEHPGNEQFF

D gene: -
clone size: -
V gene: TRBV7-2
CDR3 length: 15
J gene: TRBJ1-3
CDR3 DNA: TGTGCCAGCAGCTTAGATGGCGGCTCTGGAAACACCATATATTTT
CDR3 protein: CASSLDGGSGNTIYF

D gene: -
clone size: -
V gene: TRBV7-9
CDR3 length: 11
J gene: TRBJ1-1
CDR3 DNA: TGTGCCAGCAGCCCAGGCACTGAAGCTTTCTTT
CDR3 protein: CASSPGTEAFF

D gene: -
clone size: -
V gene: TRBV4-1
CDR3 length: 15
J gene: TRBJ1-1
CDR3 DNA: TGCGCCAGCAGCCAAGAGGCCCGACCGAACACTGAAGCTTTCTTT
CDR3 protein: CASSQEARPNTEAFF

D gene: TRBD1
clone size: -
V gene: TRBV11-1
CDR3 length: 15
J gene: TRBJ2-1
CDR3 DNA: TGTGCCAGCAGCTCCCGGACAGGGGTAAACAATGAGCAGTTCTTC
CDR3 protein: CASSSRTGVNNEQFF

D gene: -
clone size: -
V gene: TRBV9
CDR3 length: 17
J gene: TRBJ1-2
CDR3 DNA: TGTGCCAGCAGCGTAGAGTACAGGCCTGCTTCTAACTATGGCTACACCTTC
CDR3 protein: CASSVEYRPASNYGYTF

D gene: TRBD1
clone size: -
V gene: TRBV7-2
CDR3 length: 14
J gene: TRBJ2-7
CDR3 DNA: TGTGCCAGCAGCTACGGACAGGGCACCTACGAGCAGTACTTC
CDR3 protein: CASSYGQGTYEQYF

D gene: TRBD2
clone size: -
V gene: TRBV5-1
CDR3 length: 15
J gene: TRBJ2-3
CDR3 DNA: TGCGCCAGCAGCGGGAGGGAGGGGAGTACAGATACGCAGTATTTT
CDR3 protein: CASSGREGSTDTQYF

D gene: TRBD1
clone size: -
V gene: TRBV4-1
CDR3 length: 18
J gene: TRBJ2-6
CDR3 DNA: TGCGCCAGCAGCTTCCGGGACAGGGTGAACTCTGGGGCCAACGTCCTGACTTTC
CDR3 protein: CASSFRDRVNSGANVLTF

D gene: TRBD1
clone size: -
V gene: TRBV25-1
CDR3 length: 15
J gene: TRBJ1-1
CDR3 DNA: TGTGCCAGCAGAGATCCTCAGGGGGAGTGGACTGAAGCTTTCTTT
CDR3 protein: CASRDPQGEWTEAFF

D gene: TRBD1
clone size: -
V gene: TRBV6-5
CDR3 length: 15
J gene: TRBJ1-2
CDR3 DNA: TGTGCCAGCAGTTACTCGTCCGGGACAGGTTCTGGCTACACCTTC
CDR3 protein: CASSYSSGTGSGYTF

D gene: TRBD2
clone size: -
V gene: TRBV9
CDR3 length: 15
J gene: TRBJ2-1
CDR3 DNA: TGTGCCAGCAGCCCTAGCGGGGTTCTTTACAATGAGCAGTTCTTC
CDR3 protein: CASSPSGVLYNEQFF

D gene: TRBD1
clone size: -
V gene: TRBV28
CDR3 length: 13
J gene: TRBJ1-2
CDR3 DNA: TGTGCCAGCAGTTTAGACAGGGGGGGTGGCTACACCTTC
CDR3 protein: CASSLDRGGGYTF

D gene: -
clone size: few
V gene: TRBV9
CDR3 length: 14
J gene: TRBJ2-1
CDR3 DNA: TGTGCCAGCAGCGGCTCCCGGGACCCCGAAGAGCAGTTCTTC
CDR3 protein: CASSGSRDPEEQFF

D gene: TRBD1
clone size: -
V gene: TRBV10-3
CDR3 length: 12
J gene: TRBJ1-4
CDR3 DNA: TGTGCCGCCGGGACAGGGAATGAAAAACTGTTTTTT
CDR3 protein: CAAGTGNEKLFF

D gene: TRBD1
clone size: -
V gene: TRBV7-8
CDR3 length: 16
J gene: TRBJ1-1
CDR3 DNA: TGTGCCAGCATCCATCGACTGACAGGGGACGGGACTGAAGCTTTCTTT
CDR3 protein: CASIHRLTGDGTEAFF

D gene: -
clone size: -
V gene: TRBV19
CDR3 length: 14
J gene: TRBJ1-2
CDR3 DNA: TGTGCCAGTAGTATCAGGGTAGGGGACTATGGCTACACCTTC
CDR3 protein: CASSIRVGDYGYTF

D gene: -
clone size: -
V gene: TRBV11-2
CDR3 length: 15
J gene: TRBJ1-1
CDR3 DNA: TGTGCCAGCAGACCCCCCGGGGGTATAGGCACTGAAGCTTTCTTT
CDR3 protein: CASRPPGGIGTEAFF

D gene: -
clone size: -
V gene: TRBV9
CDR3 length: 15
J gene: TRBJ2-2
CDR3 DNA: TGTGCCAGCAGCGTAGAAGGTGCGAACACCGGGGAGCTGTTTTTT
CDR3 protein: CASSVEGANTGELFF

D gene: TRBD1
clone size: -
V gene: TRBV5-8
CDR3 length: 17
J gene: TRBJ2-2
CDR3 DNA: TGTGCCAGCAGCCCGGGGACAGTTAAAAGGAACACCGGGGAGCTGTTTTTT
CDR3 protein: CASSPGTVKRNTGELFF

D gene: TRBD1
clone size: -
V gene: TRBV25-1
CDR3 length: 15
J gene: TRBJ2-3
CDR3 DNA: TGTGCCAGCAGTGAATATAGGACAGGGGCAGATACGCAGTATTTT
CDR3 protein: CASSEYRTGADTQYF

D gene: -
clone size: -
V gene: TRBV6-1
CDR3 length: 14
J gene: TRBJ2-7
CDR3 DNA: TGTGCCACCCCCGAAAGGGACAACTCCTACGAGCAGTACTTC
CDR3 protein: CATPERDNSYEQYF

D gene: -
clone size: -
V gene: TRBV19
CDR3 length: 15
J gene: TRBJ2-6
CDR3 DNA: TGTGCCAGTAGTATGAGGGATTCTGGGGCCAACGTCCTGACTTTC
CDR3 protein: CASSMRDSGANVLTF

D gene: -
clone size: few
V gene: TRBV11-2
CDR3 length: 17
J gene: TRBJ1-4
CDR3 DNA: TGTGCCAGCAGCTTAGTGGGAGGTTCTGCAACTAATGAAAAACTGTTTTTT
CDR3 protein: CASSLVGGSATNEKLFF

D gene: -
clone size: -
V gene: TRBV4-3
CDR3 length: 15
J gene: TRBJ1-5
CDR3 DNA: TGCGCCAGCAGCCAAGACAGGTGGAGCAATCAGCCCCAGCATTTT
CDR3 protein: CASSQDRWSNQPQHF

D gene: -
clone size: -
V gene: TRBV5-6
CDR3 length: 14
J gene: TRBJ1-2
CDR3 DNA: TGTGCCAGCAGCTTATTCTACAGTCCCTATGGCTACACCTTC
CDR3 protein: CASSLFYSPYGYTF

D gene: TRBD2
clone size: -
V gene: TRBV5-1
CDR3 length: 17
J gene: TRBJ2-5
CDR3 DNA: TGCGCCAGCAGCTTGGCTCGAGCGGGGGGAATCCAAGAGACCCAGTACTTC
CDR3 protein: CASSLARAGGIQETQYF

D gene: -
clone size: -
V gene: TRBV9
CDR3 length: 16
J gene: TRBJ2-5
CDR3 DNA: TGTGCCAGCAGCGTAGATGGGGGACAAAGCGAAGAGACCCAGTACTTC
CDR3 protein: CASSVDGGQSEETQYF

D gene: TRBD1
clone size: -
V gene: TRBV10-3
CDR3 length: 16
J gene: TRBJ1-2
CDR3 DNA: TGTGCCATCAGTGAGTCGGGGACAGGGGCCAACTATGGCTACACCTTC
CDR3 protein: CAISESGTGANYGYTF

D gene: TRBD1
clone size: -
V gene: TRBV9
CDR3 length: 15
J gene: TRBJ2-1
CDR3 DNA: TGTGCCAGCAGCGGGACAGGGGAGTGGCTCAATGAGCAGTTCTTC
CDR3 protein: CASSGTGEWLNEQFF